This entry features one T cell receptor beta chain sequence. This CDR3 comprises 14 residues. This sample is part of a study of T cells expressing NK-cell markers. TCRdb reprocessed the 5' RACE reads, with one entry per CDR3 protein and no DNA. This table holds fewer than 550,000 distinct CDR3 sequences. V is TRBV12-3 or TRBV12-4 and J is TRBJ1-5; absent DNA, TCRdb's TRBD1 call cannot be checked. This TCR derives from a woman in her forties or fifties in good health. Sequenced sample: blood T cells: a sorted CD56 or NKG2C T cell subset, CD4+ or CD8+ T cells, or bulk PBMC T cells (not recorded which). This chain's CDR3 is CASSFGRGSQPQHF.